This T cell receptor beta chain was captured in a study of PD-L1 blockade in urothelial cancer. In the study overall: Samples of blood were analyzed 3 weeks (second dose) and 6 weeks after treatment start.

This clone appeared a single time. The table came from immunoSEQ multiplex PCR; TCRdb's copy has only in-frame clones and leaves some out. This sample carries roughly 52,000 clones, roughly 82% of them seen once, and the ten largest clones take over 1%. This CDR3 spans 15 amino acids. Trimming removed 4 bases from V and 6 bases from J; junction bases left unmatched: 7. CDR1 is SGHNT and CDR2 is YENEEA in the germline V gene. Sample time point: pretreatment peripheral blood. Here the sequenced sample was PBMCs, taken around atezolizumab (anti-PD-L1) treatment. This TCR was recovered from a man aged 50 to 60 with urothelial cancer. The chain recombines TRBV11-3 with TRBJ2-7; 12 nucleotides match TRBD2. The CDR3 DNA follows: TGTGCCAGCAGCTCCCCGACTAGCGGGAGTGGCGAGCAGTACTTC. Translating gives CASSSPTSGSGEQYF.